Described below is a single T cell receptor beta chain sequence and its context. Its target is unknown. The Oncomine TCR Beta short-read assay was applied to DNA of cultured CD4+ T cells. One entry per CDR3 protein, called by TCRdb with MiXCR from the PCR reads. The sample consists of 15,000 or so distinct CDR3 sequences, roughly 50% of them appearing once. This record comes from a study of vaccination and CD4 T cells after COVID-19. Study-level information: The stimulus for the cells was overlapping spike peptides derived from SARS-CoV-2, HCoV-NL63, HCoV-OC43 and HCoV-229E. Overall study findings and caveats: Vaccine-specific clones numbering 304 of 307 showed spike mono-reactivity in convalescent patients. SARS-CoV-2-reactive clonotypes showed a nonsignificant median rise from about 20 to 38.

The J segment lost 1 base and the V segment lost 4 bases, leaving 7 bases of the junction unmatched. This CDR3 has 15 amino acids. The V gene's germline CDR1 is SGDLS and CDR2 YYNGEE. Treatment of the sample: approximately 9-day PBMC culture with coronavirus spike peptide pools or control peptides (ViraFEST assay). Sequencing was performed on cultured CD4+ T cells from blood, taken after SARS-CoV-2 vaccination. The V and J genes are TRBV9 and TRBJ2-5, with 7 bases matching TRBD2. The source of this sequence is a human donor with COVID-19. CDR3 bases: TGTGCCAGCAGCAACCCGGGCGGGGGCCAAGAGACCCAGTACTTC. The encoded protein is CASSNPGGGQETQYF.